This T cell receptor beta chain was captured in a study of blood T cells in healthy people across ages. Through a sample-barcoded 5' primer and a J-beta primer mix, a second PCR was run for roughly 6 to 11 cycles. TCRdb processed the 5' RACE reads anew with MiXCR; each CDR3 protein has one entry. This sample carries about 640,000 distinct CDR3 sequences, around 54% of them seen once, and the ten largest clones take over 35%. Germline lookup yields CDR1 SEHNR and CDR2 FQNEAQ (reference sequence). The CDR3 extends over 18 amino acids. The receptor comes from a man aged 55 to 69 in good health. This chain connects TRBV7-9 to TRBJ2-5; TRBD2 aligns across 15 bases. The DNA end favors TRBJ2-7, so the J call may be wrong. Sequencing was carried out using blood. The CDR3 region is CASSPGTSGGFGFYEQYF. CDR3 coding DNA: TGTGCCAGCAGCCCCGGGACTAGCGGGGGGTTCGGATTCTACGAGCAGTACTTC.